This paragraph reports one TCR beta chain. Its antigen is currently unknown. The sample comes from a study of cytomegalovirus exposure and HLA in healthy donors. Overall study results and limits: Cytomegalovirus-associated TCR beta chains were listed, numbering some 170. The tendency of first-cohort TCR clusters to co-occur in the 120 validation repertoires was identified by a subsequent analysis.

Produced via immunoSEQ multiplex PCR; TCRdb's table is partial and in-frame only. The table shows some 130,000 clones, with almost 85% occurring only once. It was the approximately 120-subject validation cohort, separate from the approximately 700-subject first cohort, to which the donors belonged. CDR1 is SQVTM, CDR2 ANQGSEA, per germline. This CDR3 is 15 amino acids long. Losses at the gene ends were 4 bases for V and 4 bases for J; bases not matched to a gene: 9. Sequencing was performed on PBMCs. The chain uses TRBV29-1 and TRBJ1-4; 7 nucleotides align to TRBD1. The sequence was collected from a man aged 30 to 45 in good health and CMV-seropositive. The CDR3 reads CSVGGIGGLNEKLFF. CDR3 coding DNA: TGCAGCGTTGGGGGGATAGGGGGCCTTAATGAAAAACTGTTTTTT. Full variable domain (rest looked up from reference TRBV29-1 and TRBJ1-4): SAVISQKPSRDICQRGTSLTIQCQVDSQVTMMFWYRQQPGQSLTLIATANQGSEATYESGFVIDKFPISRPNLTFSTLTVSNMSPEDSSIYLCSVGGIGGLNEKLFFGSGTQLSVL.